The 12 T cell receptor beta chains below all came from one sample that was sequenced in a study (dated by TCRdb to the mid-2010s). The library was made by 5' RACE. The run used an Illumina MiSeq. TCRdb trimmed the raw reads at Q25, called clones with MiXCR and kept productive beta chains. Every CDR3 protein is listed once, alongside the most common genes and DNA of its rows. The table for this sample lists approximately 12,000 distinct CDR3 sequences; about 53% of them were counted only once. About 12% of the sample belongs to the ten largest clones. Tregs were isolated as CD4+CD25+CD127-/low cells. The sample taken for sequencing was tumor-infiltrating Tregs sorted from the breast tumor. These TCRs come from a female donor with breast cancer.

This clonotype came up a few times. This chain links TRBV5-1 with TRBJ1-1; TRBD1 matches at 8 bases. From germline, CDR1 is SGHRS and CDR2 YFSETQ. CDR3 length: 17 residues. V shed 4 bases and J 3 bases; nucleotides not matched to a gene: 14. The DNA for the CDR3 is TGCGCCAGCAGCCCTGTAGCAGGAGGACAGGGATACACTGAAGCTTTCTTT. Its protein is CASSPVAGGQGYTEAFF.

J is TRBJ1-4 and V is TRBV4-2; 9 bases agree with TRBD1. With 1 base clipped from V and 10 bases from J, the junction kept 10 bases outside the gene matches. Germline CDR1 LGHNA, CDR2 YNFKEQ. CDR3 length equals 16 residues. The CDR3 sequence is CASSQAGTGRGGKLFF. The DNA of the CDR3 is TGTGCCAGCAGCCAAGCCGGGACAGGGCGTGGAGGAAAACTGTTTTTT.

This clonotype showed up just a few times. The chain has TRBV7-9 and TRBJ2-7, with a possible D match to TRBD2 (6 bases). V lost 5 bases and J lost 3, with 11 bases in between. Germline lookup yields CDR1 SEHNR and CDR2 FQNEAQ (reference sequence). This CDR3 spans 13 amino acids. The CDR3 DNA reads TGTGCCAGCAGCCCGGGAGCGGGCTACGAGCAGTACGTC. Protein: CASSPGAGYEQYV.

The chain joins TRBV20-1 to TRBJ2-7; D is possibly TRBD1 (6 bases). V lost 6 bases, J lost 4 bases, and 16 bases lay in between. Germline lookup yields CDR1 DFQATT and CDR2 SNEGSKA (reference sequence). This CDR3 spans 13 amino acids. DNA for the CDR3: TGCAGTGCGAGACAGGCTGCGAGGTACGAGCAGTACGTC. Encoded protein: CSARQAARYEQYV.

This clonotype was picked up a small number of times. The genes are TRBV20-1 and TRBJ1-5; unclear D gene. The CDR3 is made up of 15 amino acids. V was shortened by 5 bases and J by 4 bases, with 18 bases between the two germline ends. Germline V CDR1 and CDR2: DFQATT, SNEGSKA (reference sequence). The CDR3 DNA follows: TGCAGTGCTTTCGTGGGCTCGCCATGGAATCAGCCCCAGCATTTT. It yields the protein CSAFVGSPWNQPQHF.

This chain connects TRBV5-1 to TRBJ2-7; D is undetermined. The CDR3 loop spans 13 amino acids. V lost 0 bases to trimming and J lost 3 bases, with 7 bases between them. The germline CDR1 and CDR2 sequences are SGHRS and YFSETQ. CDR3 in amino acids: CASSLASNYEQYF. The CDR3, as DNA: TGCGCCAGCAGCTTGGCCTCGAACTACGAGCAGTACTTC.

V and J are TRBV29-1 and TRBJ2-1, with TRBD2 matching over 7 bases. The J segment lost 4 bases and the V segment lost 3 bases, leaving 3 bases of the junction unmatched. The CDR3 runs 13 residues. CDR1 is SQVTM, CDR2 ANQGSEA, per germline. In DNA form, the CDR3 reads TGCAGCGTTGATCTAGCGGAGTACAATGAGCAGTTCTTC. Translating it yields CSVDLAEYNEQFF.

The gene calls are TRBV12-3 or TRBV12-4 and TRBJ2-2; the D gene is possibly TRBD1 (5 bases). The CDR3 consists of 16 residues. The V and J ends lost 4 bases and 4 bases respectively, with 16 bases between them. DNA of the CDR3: TGTGCCAGCAGTTCATCTCCCGGGCAGGGCACCGGGGAGCTGTTTTTT. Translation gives CASSSSPGQGTGELFF.

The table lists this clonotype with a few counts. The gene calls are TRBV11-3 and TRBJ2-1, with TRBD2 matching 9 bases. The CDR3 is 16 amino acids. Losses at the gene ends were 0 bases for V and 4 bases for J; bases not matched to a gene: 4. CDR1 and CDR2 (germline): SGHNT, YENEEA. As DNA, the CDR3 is TGTGCCAGCAGCTTAGATGGGCGGGAGGGATACAATGAGCAGTTCTTC. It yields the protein CASSLDGREGYNEQFF.

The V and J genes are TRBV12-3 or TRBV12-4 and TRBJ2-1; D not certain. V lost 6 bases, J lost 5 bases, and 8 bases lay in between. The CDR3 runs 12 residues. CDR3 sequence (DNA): TGTGCCAGCAGCCGGAGCAACAATGAGCAGTTCTTC. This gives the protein CASSRSNNEQFF.

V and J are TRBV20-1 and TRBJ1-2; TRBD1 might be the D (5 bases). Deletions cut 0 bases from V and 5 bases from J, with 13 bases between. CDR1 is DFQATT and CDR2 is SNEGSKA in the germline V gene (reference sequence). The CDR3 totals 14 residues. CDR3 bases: TGCAGTGCTAGAGAGCTGACAGAGATTTATGGCTACACCTTC. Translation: CSARELTEIYGYTF.

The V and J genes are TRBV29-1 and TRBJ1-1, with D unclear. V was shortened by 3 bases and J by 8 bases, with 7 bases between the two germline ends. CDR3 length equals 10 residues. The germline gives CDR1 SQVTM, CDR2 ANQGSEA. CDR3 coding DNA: TGCAGCGTTGATACGGAGGAAGCTTTCTTT. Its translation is CSVDTEEAFF.